This T cell receptor (beta chain) was retrieved from a study of T cell clonotyping in hematopoietic cell transplantation. The CDR3 is 15 residues long. Germline V lookup: CDR1 LGHNA, CDR2 YNFKEQ. V was cut by 3 bases and J by 2 bases, with 11 bases left in between. The protocol was immunoSEQ multiplex PCR, while the TCRdb copy is restricted to in-frame clones and leaves out a portion. The sample contains about 10,000 clones, 45% to 55% of which appear only once. Note on this clone: Its antigen is not identified.

Overall study results and limits: Few recipient clonotypes overlapped donors; over 95% were de novo at given depth.

The specimen comprised peripheral blood mononuclear cells, sampled 100 days after allogeneic stem cell transplant. This TCR was recovered from a female patient in her fifties or sixties who had an allogeneic stem cell transplant from an unrelated donor, so the T cells may come from the graft donor. Some clones in this sample may be carry-over from other donors' samples. V is TRBV4-2 and J is TRBJ1-3; the D gene is possibly TRBD1 (6 bases). The CDR3 loop reads CASSQGGLTGNTIYF. In DNA, the CDR3 is TGTGCCAGCAGCCAGGGGGGCCTTACTGGAAACACCATATATTTT.